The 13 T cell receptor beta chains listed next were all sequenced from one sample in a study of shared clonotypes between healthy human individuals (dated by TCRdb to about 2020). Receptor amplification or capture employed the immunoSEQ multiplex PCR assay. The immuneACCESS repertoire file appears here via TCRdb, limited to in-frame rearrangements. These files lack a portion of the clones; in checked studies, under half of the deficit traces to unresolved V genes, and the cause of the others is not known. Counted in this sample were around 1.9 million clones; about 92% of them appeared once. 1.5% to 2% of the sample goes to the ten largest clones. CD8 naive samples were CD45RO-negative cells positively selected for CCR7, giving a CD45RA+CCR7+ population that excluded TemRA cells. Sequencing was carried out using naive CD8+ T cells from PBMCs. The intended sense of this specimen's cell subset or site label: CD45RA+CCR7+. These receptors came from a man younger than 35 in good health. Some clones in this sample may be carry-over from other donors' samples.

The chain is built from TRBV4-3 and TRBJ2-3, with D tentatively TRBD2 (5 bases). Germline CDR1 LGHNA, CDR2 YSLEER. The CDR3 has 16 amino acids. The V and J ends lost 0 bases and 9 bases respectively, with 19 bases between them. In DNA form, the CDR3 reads TGCGCCAGCAGCCAAGAATCTTCAGCGGTCCTTAGGACGCAGTATTTT. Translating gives CASSQESSAVLRTQYF.

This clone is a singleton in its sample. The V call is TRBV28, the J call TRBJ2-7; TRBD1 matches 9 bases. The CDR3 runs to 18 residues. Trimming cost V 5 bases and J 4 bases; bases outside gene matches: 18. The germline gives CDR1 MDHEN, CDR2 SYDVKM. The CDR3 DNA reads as TGTGCCAGCAGTCGCAGTTTACGGGGGACAGGGCGCCCATACGAGCAGTACTTC. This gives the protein CASSRSLRGTGRPYEQYF. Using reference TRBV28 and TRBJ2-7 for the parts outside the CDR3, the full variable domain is DVKVTQSSRYLVKRTGEKVFLECVQDMDHENMFWYRQDPGLGLRLIYFSYDVKMKEKGDIPEGYSVSREKKERFSLILESASTNQTSMYLCASSRSLRGTGRPYEQYFGPGTRLTVT.

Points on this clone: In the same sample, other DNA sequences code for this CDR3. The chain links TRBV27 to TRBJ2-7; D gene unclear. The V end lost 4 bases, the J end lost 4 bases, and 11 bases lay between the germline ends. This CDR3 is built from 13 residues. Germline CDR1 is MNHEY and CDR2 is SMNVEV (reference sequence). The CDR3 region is CASSWSSSYEQYF. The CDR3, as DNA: TGTGCCAGCAGTTGGTCTTCGAGTTACGAGCAGTACTTC.

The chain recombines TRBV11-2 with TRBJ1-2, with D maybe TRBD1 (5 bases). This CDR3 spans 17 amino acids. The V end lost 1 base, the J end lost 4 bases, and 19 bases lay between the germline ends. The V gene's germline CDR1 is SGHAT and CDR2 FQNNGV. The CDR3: CASSLAHIGARVYGYTF. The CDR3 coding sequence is TGTGCCAGCAGCTTAGCCCATATCGGGGCGCGGGTCTATGGCTACACCTTC.

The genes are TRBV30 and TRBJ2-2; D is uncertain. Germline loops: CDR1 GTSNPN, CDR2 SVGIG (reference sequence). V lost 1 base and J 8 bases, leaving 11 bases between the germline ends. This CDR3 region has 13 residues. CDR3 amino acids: CAWSGSVTGELFF. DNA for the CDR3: TGTGCCTGGAGTGGCTCAGTTACTGGGGAGCTGTTTTTT.

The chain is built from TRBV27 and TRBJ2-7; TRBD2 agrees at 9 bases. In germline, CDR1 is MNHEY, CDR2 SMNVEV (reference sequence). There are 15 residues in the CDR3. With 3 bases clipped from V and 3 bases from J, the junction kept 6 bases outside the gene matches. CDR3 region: CASSFRGTSSYEQYF. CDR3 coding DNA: TGTGCCAGCAGTTTTCGCGGGACTAGCAGCTACGAGCAGTACTTC.

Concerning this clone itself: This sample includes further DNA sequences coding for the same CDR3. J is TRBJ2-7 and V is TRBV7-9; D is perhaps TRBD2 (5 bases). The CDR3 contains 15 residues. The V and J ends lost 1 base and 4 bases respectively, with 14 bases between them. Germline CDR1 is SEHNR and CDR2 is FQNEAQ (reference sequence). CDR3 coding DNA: TGTGCCAGCAGCTTAGTAGTGGGAGCGTCTTACGAGCAGTACTTC. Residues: CASSLVVGASYEQYF.

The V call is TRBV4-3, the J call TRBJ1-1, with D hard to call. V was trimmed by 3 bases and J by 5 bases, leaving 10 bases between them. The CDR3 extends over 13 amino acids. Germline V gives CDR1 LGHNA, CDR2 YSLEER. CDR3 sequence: CASSQKSWTEAFF. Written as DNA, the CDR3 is TGCGCCAGCAGCCAGAAAAGTTGGACTGAAGCTTTCTTT.

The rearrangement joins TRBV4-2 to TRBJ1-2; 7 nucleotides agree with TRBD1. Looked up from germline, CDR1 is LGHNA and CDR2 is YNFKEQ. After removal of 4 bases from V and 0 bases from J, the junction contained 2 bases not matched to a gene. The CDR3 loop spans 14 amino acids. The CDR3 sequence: CASSLGTANYGYTF. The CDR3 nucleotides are TGTGCCAGCAGCCTAGGGACAGCTAACTATGGCTACACCTTC.

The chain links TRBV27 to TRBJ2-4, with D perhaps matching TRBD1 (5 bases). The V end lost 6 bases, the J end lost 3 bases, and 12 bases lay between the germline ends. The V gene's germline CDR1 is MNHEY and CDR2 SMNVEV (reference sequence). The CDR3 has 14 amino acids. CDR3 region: CASSPDSYKNIQYF. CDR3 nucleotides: TGTGCCAGCAGCCCAGACAGCTACAAAAACATTCAGTACTTC.

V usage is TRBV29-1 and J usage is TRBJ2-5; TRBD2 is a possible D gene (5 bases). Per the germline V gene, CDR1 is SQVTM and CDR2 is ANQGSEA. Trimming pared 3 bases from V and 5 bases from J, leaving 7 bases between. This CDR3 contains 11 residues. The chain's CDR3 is CSVDGEETQYF. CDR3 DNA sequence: TGCAGCGTTGATGGGGAGGAGACCCAGTACTTC.

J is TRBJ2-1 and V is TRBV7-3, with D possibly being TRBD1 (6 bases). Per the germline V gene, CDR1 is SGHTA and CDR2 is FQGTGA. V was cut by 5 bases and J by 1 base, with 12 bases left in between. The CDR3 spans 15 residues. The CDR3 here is CASSMDSPSYNEQFF. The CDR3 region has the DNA TGTGCCAGCAGCATGGACAGTCCTTCCTACAATGAGCAGTTCTTC.

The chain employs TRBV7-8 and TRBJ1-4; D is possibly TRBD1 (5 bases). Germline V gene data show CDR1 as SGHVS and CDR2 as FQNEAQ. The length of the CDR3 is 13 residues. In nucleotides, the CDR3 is TGTGCTGGCGGGGGACCAACTAATGAAAAACTGTTTTTT. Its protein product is CAGGGPTNEKLFF.